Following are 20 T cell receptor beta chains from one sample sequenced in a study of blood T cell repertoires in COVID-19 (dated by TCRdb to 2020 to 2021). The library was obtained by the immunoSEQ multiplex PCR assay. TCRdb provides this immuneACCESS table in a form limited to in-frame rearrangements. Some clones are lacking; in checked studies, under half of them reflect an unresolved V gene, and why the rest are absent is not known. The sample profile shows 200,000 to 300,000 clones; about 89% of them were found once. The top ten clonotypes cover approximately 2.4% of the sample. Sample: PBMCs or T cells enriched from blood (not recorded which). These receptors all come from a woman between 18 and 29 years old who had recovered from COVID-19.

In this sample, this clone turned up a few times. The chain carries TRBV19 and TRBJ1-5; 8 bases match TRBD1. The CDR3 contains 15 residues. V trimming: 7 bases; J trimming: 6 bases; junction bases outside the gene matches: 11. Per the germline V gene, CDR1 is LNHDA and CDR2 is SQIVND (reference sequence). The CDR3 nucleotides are TGTGCCAGTACAAAGGACAGGGTAGGGATTCAGCCCCAGCATTTT. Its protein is CASTKDRVGIQPQHF.

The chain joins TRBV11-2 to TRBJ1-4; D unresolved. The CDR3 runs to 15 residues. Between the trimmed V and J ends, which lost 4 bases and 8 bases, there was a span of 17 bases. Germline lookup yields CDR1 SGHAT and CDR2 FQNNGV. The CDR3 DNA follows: TGTGCCAGCAGCTCGGGAGAGAGGGCCAGCGAAAAACTGTTTTTT. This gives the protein CASSSGERASEKLFF.

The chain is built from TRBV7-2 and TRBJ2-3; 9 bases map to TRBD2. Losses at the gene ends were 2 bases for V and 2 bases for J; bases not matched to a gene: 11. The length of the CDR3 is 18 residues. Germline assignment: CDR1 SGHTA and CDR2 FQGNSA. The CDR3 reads CASSLTGTGTSITDTQYF. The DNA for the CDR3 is TGTGCCAGCAGCTTAACCGGAACCGGGACTAGCATCACAGATACGCAGTATTTT.

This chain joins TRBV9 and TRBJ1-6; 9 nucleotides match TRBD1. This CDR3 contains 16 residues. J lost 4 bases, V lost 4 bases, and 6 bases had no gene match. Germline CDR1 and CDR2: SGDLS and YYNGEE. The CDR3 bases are TGTGCCAGCAGCATAGTACAGGGGGCATATAATTCACCCCTCCACTTT. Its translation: CASSIVQGAYNSPLHF.

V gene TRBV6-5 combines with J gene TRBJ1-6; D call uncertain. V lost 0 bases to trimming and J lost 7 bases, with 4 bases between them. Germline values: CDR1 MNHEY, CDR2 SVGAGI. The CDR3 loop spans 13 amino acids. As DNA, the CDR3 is TGTGCCAGCAGTTACTCAGCAAATTCACCCCTCCACTTT. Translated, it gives CASSYSANSPLHF.

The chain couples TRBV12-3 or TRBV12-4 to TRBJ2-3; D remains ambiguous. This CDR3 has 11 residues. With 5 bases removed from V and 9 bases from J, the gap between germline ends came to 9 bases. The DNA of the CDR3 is TGTGCCAGCAGTCGGGTTAGCACGCAGTATTTT. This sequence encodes CASSRVSTQYF.

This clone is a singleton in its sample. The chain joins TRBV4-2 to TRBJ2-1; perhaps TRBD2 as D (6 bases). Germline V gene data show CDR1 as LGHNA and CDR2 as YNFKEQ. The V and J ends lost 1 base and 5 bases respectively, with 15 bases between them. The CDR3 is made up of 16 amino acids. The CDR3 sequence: CASSQGFAGLDNEQFF. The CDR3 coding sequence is TGTGCCAGCAGCCAAGGCTTTGCGGGACTTGACAATGAGCAGTTCTTC.

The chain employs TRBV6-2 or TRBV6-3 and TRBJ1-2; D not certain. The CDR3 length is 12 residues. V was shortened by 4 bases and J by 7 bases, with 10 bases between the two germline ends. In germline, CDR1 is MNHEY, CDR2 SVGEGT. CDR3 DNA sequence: TGTGCCAGCAGTTTCCGCTTCGGTGGCTACACCTTC. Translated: CASSFRFGGYTF.

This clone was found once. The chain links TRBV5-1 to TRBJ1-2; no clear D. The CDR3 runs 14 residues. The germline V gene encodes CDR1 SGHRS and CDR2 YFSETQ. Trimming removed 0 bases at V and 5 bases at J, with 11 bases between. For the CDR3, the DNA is TGCGCCAGCAGCTTGGAACCGAGAACGTATGGCTACACCTTC. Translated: CASSLEPRTYGYTF.

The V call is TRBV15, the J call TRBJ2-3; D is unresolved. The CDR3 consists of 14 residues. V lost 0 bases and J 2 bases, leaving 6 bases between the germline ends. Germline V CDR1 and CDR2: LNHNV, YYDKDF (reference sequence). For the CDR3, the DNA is TGTGCCACCAGCAGAGACAGAATCACAGATACGCAGTATTTT. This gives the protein CATSRDRITDTQYF.

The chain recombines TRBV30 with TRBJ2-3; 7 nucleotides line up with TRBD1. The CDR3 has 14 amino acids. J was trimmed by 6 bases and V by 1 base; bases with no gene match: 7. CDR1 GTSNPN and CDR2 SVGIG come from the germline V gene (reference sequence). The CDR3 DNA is TGTGCCTGGAGTGAGAACAGGGGCTCCGATACGCAGTATTTT. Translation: CAWSENRGSDTQYF. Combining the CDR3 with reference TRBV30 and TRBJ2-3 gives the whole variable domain SQTIHQWPATLVQPVGSPLSLECTVEGTSNPNLYWYRQAAGRGLQLLFYSVGIGQISSEVPQNLSASRPQDRQFILSSKKLLLSDSGFYLCAWSENRGSDTQYFGPGTRLTVL.

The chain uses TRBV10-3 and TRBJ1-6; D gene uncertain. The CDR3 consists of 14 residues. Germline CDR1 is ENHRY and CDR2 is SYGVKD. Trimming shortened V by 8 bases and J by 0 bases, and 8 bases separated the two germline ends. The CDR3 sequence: CAIQRSSYNSPLHF. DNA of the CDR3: TGTGCCATCCAGCGTAGCTCCTATAATTCACCCCTCCACTTT.

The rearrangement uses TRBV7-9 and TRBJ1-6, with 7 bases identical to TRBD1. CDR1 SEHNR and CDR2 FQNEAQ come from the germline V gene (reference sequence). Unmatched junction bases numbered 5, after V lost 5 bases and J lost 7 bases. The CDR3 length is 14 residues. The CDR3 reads CASSGTGVNSPLHF. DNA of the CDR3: TGTGCCAGCAGCGGCACAGGGGTGAATTCACCCCTCCACTTT.

The DNA of the CDR3 is TGTGCCAGCAGTCCCCAGACAGAAACTAACACTGAAGCTTTCTTT. This codes for CASSPQTETNTEAFF. The chain carries TRBV28 and TRBJ1-1, with a possible D match to TRBD1 (5 bases). Trimming took off 5 bases at V and 2 bases at J, with 15 bases between the two ends. This CDR3 contains 15 residues. The V gene's germline CDR1 is MDHEN and CDR2 SYDVKM.

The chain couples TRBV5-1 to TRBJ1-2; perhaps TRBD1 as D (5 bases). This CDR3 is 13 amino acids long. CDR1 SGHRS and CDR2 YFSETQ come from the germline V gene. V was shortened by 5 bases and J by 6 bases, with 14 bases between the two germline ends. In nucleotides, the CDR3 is TGCGCCAGCAGTCAGGGTAGAGTGAATGGCTACACCTTC. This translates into CASSQGRVNGYTF.

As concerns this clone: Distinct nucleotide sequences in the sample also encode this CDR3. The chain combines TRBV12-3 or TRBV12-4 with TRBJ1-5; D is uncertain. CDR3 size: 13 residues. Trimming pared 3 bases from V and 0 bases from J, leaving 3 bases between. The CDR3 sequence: CASSFGSNQPQHF. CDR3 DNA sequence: TGTGCCAGCAGTTTCGGTAGCAATCAGCCCCAGCATTTT.

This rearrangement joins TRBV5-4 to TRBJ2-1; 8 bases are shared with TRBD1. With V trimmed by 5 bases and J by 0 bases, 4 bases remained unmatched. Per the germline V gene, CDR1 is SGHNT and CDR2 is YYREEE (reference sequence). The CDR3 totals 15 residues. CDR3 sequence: CASSRTGSSYNEQFF. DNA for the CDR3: TGTGCCAGCAGTAGGACAGGGAGCTCCTACAATGAGCAGTTCTTC.

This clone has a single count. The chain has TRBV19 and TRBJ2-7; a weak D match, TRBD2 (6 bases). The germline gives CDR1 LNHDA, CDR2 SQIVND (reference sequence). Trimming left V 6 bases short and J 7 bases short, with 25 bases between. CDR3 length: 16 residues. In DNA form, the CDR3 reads TGTGCCAGTAGCCCGACTCGGGAGAAGTATTCGGGAGAGCAGTACTTC. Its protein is CASSPTREKYSGEQYF.

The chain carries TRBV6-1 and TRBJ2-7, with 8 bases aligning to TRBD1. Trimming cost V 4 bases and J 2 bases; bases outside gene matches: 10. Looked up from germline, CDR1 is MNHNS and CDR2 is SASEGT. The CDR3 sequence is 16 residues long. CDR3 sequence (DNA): TGTGCCAGCAGTGCCCCCTGGACAGGGAAACCCTACGAGCAGTACTTC. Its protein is CASSAPWTGKPYEQYF.

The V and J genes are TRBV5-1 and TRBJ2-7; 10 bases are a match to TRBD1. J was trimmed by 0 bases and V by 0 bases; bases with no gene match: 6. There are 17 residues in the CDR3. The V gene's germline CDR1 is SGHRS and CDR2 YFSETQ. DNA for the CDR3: TGCGCCAGCAGCTTGGACGGGGACAGGGGTACCTCCTACGAGCAGTACTTC. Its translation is CASSLDGDRGTSYEQYF.